This TCR beta chain was captured by sequencing in a study of blood T cell repertoires in COVID-19. On the study more broadly: Donors in the United States, Italy and Spain gave samples during acute or convalescent COVID-19.

Germline CDR1 MRHNA, CDR2 SNTAGT. V lost 3 bases and J lost 0, with 13 bases in between. This CDR3 spans 16 amino acids. Source study methods: Amplification with reference gene primers provided the estimates of nucleated cell counts. Repertoires were generated with immunoSEQ multiplex PCR, while TCRdb's copy carries only in-frame clones and drops some. Clonal size and the V and J genes are those of that table, whereas D and trimming came from the DNA. The sample shows approximately 300,000 clones, about 85% of them seen only once. The Seattle site enrolled patients during active infection and followed them longitudinally.

The TCR was taken from a human donor with COVID-19, enrolled during active disease. The donor label of this sample is uncertain. Sequences were obtained from peripheral blood. V usage is TRBV6-4 and J usage is TRBJ2-3; tentatively, D is TRBD1 (5 bases). The CDR3 loop is CASSDQGTPSTDTQYF. The CDR3 DNA reads as TGTGCCAGCAGTGATCAGGGAACCCCTAGCACAGATACGCAGTATTTT.